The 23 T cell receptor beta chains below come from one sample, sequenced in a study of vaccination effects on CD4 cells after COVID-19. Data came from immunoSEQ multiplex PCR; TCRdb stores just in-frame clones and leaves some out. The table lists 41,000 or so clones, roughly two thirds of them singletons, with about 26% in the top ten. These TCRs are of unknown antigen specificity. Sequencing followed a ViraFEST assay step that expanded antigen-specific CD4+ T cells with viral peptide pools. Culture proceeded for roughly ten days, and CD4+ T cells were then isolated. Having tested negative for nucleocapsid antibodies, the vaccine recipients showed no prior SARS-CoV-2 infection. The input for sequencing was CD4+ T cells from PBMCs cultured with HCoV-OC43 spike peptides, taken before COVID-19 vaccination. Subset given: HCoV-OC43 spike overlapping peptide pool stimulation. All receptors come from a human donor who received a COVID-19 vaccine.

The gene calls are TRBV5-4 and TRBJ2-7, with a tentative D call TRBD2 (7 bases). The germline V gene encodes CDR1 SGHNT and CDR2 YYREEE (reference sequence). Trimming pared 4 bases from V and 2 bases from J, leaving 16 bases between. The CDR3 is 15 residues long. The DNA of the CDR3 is TGTGCCAGCAGCATCCGGGGGGCGAACGCCTACGAGCAGTACTTC. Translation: CASSIRGANAYEQYF.

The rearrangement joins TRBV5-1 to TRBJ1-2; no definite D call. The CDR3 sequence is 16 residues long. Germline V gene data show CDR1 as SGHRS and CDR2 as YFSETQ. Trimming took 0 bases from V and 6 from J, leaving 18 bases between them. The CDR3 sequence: CASSLGQLPLKDGYTF. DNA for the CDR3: TGCGCCAGCAGCTTGGGTCAGCTCCCCTTAAAGGATGGCTACACCTTC.

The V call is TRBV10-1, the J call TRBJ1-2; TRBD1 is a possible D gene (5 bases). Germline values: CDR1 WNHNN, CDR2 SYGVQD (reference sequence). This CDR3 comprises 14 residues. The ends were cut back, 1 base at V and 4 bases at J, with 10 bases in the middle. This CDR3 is CASSEYWGGYGYTF. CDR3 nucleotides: TGCGCCAGCAGTGAGTATTGGGGCGGCTATGGCTACACCTTC.

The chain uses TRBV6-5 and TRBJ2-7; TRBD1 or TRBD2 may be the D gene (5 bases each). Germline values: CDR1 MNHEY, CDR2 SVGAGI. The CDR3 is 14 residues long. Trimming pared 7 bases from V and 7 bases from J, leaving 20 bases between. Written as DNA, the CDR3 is TGTGCCAGCACCAGGGACGGGGCTGTCCGGGAGCAGTACTTC. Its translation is CASTRDGAVREQYF.

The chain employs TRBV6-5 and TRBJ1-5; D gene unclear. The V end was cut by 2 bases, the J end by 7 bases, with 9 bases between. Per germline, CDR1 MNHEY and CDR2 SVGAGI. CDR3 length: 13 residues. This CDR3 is CASSYTLQQPQHF. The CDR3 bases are TGTGCCAGCAGTTACACCTTACAACAGCCCCAGCATTTT.

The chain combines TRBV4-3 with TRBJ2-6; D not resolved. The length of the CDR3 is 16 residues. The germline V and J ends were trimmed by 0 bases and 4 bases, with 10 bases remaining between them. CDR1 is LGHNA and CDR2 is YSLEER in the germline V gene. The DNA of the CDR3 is TGCGCCAGCAGCCAAGATCCCCATGGGGGGGCCAACGTCCTGACTTTC. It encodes CASSQDPHGGANVLTF.

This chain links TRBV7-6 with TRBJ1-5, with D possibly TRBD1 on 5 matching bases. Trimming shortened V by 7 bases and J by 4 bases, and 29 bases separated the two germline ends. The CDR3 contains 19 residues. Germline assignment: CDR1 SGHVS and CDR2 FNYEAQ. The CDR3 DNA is TGTGCCAGCATCATAATCGGGCTCTACTCGGGGGGTCCGAATCAGCCCCAGCATTTT. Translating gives CASIIIGLYSGGPNQPQHF.

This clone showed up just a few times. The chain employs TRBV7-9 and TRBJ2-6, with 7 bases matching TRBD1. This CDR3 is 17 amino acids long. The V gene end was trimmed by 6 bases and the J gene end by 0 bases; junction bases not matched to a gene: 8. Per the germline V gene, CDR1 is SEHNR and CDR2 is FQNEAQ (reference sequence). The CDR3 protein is CASSRTGQSSGANVLTF. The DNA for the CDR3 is TGTGCCAGCAGTCGGACGGGACAGAGCTCTGGGGCCAACGTCCTGACTTTC.

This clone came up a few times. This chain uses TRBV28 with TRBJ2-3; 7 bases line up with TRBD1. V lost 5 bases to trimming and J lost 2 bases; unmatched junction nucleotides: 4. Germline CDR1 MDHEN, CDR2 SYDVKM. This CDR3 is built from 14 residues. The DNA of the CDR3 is TGTGCCAGCAGTCGGGACAGCCCCACAGATACGCAGTATTTT. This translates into CASSRDSPTDTQYF.

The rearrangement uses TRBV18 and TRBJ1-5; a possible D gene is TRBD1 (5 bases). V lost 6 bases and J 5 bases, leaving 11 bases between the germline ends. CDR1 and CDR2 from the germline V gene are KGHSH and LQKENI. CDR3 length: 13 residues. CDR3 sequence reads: CASSPDRHQPQHF. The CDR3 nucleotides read TGTGCCAGCTCTCCCGACAGACATCAGCCCCAGCATTTT.

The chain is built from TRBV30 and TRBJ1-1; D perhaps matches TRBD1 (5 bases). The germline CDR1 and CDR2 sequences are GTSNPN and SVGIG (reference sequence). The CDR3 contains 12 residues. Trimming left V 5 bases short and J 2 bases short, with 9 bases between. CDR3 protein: CAWARENTEAFF. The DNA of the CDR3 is TGTGCCTGGGCCAGGGAAAACACTGAAGCTTTCTTT.

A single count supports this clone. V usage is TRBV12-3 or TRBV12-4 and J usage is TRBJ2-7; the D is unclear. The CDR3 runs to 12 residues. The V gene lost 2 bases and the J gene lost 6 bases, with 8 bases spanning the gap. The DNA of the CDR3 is TGTGCCAGCAGTTTATTCGCAGGCGAGCAGTACTTC. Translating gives CASSLFAGEQYF.

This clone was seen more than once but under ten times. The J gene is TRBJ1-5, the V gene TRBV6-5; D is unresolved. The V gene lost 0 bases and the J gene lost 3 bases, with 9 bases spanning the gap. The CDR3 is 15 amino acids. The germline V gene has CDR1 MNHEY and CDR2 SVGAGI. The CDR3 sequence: CASSYSGRNNQPQHF. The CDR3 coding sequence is TGTGCCAGCAGTTACTCGGGAAGGAACAATCAGCCCCAGCATTTT.

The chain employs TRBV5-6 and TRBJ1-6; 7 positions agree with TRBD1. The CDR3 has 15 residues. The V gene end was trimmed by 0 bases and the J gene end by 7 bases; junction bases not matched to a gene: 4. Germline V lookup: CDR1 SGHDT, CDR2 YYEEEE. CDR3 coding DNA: TGTGCCAGCAGCTTGGGGCCAGGGGGAAATTCACCCCTCCACTTT. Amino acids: CASSLGPGGNSPLHF.

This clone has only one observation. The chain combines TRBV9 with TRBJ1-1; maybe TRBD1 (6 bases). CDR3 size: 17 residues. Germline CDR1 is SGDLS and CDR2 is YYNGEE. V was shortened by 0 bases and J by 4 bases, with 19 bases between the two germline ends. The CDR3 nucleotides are TGTGCCAGCAGCGTAGTAGGGGGGGAAGGGTTGGGCACTGAAGCTTTCTTT. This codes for CASSVVGGEGLGTEAFF.

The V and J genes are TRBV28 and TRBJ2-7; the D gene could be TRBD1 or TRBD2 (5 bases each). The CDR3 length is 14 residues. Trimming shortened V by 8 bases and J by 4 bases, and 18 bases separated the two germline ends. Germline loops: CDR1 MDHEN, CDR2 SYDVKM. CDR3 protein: CASFPWGKGYEQYF. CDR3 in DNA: TGTGCCAGCTTCCCCTGGGGGAAAGGGTACGAGCAGTACTTC.

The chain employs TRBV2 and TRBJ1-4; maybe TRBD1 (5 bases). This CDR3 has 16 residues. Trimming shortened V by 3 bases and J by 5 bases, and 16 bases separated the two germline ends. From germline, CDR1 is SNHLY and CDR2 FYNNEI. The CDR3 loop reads CASSEGRRGGNEKLFF. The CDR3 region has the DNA TGTGCCAGCAGTGAGGGTCGAAGGGGTGGGAATGAAAAACTGTTTTTT.

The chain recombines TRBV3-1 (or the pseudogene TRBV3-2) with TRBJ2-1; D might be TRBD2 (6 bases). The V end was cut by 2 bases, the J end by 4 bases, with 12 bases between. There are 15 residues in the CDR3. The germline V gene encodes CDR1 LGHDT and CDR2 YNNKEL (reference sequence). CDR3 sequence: CASSQWGTSYNEQFF. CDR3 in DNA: TGTGCCAGCAGCCAATGGGGGACTTCTTACAATGAGCAGTTCTTC.

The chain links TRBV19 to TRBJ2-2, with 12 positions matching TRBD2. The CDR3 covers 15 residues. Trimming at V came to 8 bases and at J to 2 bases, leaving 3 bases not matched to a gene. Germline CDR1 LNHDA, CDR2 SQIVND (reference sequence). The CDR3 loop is CASGTSGQNTGELFF. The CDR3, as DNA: TGTGCCAGTGGGACTAGCGGGCAAAACACCGGGGAGCTGTTTTTT.

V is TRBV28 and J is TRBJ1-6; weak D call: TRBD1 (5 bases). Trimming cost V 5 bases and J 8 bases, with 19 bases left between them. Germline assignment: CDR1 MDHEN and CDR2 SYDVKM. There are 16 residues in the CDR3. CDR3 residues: CASSPTGTEADSPLHF. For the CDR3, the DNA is TGTGCCAGCAGTCCGACCGGGACGGAGGCGGATTCACCCCTCCACTTT. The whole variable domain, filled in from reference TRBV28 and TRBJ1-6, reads DVKVTQSSRYLVKRTGEKVFLECVQDMDHENMFWYRQDPGLGLRLIYFSYDVKMKEKGDIPEGYSVSREKKERFSLILESASTNQTSMYLCASSPTGTEADSPLHFGNGTRLTVT.

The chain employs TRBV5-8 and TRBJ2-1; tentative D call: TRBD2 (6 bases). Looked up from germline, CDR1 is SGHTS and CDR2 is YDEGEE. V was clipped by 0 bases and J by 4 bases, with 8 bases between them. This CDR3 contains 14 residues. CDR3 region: CASSLGLVYNEQFF. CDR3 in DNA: TGTGCCAGCAGCTTGGGACTAGTATACAATGAGCAGTTCTTC.

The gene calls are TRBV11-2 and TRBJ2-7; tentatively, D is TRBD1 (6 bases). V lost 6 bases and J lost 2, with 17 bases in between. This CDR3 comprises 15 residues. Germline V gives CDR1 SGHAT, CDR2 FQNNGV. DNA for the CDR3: TGTGCCAGCAGACGACCTGGGACAAAACCCTACGAGCAGTACTTC. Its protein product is CASRRPGTKPYEQYF.

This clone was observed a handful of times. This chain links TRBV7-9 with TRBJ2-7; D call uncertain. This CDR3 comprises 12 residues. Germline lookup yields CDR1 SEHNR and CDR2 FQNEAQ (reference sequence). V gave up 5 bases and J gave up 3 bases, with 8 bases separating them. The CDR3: CASSPRIYEQYF. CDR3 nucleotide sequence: TGTGCCAGCAGCCCCCGGATCTACGAGCAGTACTTC.